This T cell receptor (beta chain) was captured by sequencing in a study of pediatric ulcerative colitis (dated by TCRdb to the late 2010s). Turning to the overall study: Of the ulcerative colitis patients, about seven had pancolitis and two had left-sided colitis, and histology in every patient was consistent with ulcerative colitis. Using the Pediatric Ulcerative Colitis Activity Index, two patients were classed as having mild disease, several as having moderate disease and three as having acute severe colitis. Fewer than 10 newly diagnosed, treatment-naive pediatric ulcerative colitis patients and four non-IBD control children each provided paired blood and rectal samples. Overall results and qualifications from the work: For technical reasons, substantially fewer templates were yielded by the blood samples of a couple of patients, and these blood samples were excluded from blood-rectal overlap analysis. With only a few individuals, the healthy control group was small. Because repertoires were derived from total lymphocyte DNA, patterns in rare subsets such as regulatory T cells may not have been reflected. Rectal repertoire features separated controls, mild-moderate and acute severe colitis patients; acute severe colitis showed reduced rectal diversity due to clonal expansions. Rectal pinch biopsies may have included blood-derived T cells, especially in patients with overt colitis. Compared with controls, ulcerative colitis patients showed significantly higher autologous blood-rectal clonal overlap, a finding that suggests increased T cell trafficking to inflamed tissue. A couple of rectal CDR3 clonotypes turned up in every ulcerative colitis patient but in none of the controls.

Clipping removes 0 bases from V and 5 bases from J, with 13 as the unmatched junction base count. The germline V gene specifies SGHRS as CDR1 and YFSETQ as CDR2. There are 18 amino acids in the CDR3, from cysteine to phenylalanine inclusive. Here the CDR3 DNA is all that survives: 54 bases in frame from base 1. The table lists this clone with a count of one. The antigen it recognizes is unknown. No per-base quality is available; no much larger clone lies one base away. One to two pinch biopsies were taken from the rectum for research during colonoscopy. Ulcerative colitis patients had received no immunosuppressive medication before the diagnostic colonoscopy. Before DNA isolation, rectal biopsies were subjected to proteinase K digestion. The Wizard kit (Promega) was used to extract genomic DNA from blood and intestinal samples. Through the immunoSEQ TRB Survey service, multiplex V and J primers were used to amplify rearranged CDR3 beta regions from genomic DNA. To keep sequencing depth equal across samples, survey-level depth of up to 500,000 reads per sample was applied. The libraries were purified and pooled, then sequenced using Illumina technology. Per the original workflow: Productive clonality, sample overlap, pairwise scatters, CDR3 beta length, V/D/J gene usage and productiveness were all assessed with the immunoSEQ online tools. Calculated diversity was defined as the number of unique rearrangements divided by total templates times 100, and Shannon and Simpson indices were additionally computed. Principal component analysis was performed on Z-score normalized data with the R prcomp function and the ggbiplot package. Morisita's index was used to quantify the clonal overlap between blood and rectum within each subject. Drawn from immuneACCESS, this table holds only the in-frame rearrangements with V and J called that TCRdb kept. Clones are partly lost; checked studies trace under half to an unresolved V gene and leave the rest unexplained. V and J calls and clone size are copied from that table; D and trimming were computed from the DNA. This sample holds roughly 25,000 clones; approximately 71% were observed only once. The leading ten clones occupy roughly 7.8% of the sample.

This receptor chain uses TRBV5-1 and TRBJ2-7; 11 bases in between match TRBD2. The clonotype was recovered from a boy aged 5-17 years with severe ulcerative colitis. The sample comprised gut tissue. The CDR3 amino acid sequence is: CASSLEVAGGPVVNEQYF. The sequenced DNA is TGCGCCAGCAGCTTGGAGGTAGCGGGAGGGCCGGTTGTGAACGAGCAGTACTTC.